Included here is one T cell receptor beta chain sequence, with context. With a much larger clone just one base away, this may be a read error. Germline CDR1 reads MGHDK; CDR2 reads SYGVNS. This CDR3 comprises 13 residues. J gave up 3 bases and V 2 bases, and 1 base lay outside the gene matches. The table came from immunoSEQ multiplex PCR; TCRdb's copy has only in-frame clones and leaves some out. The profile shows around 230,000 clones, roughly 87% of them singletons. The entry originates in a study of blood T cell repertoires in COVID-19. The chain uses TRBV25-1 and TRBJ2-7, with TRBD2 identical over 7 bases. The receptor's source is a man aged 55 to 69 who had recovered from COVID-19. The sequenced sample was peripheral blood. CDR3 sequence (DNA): TGTGCCAGCAGTGAACCGGGGGGCTACGAGCAGTACTTC. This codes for CASSEPGGYEQYF.